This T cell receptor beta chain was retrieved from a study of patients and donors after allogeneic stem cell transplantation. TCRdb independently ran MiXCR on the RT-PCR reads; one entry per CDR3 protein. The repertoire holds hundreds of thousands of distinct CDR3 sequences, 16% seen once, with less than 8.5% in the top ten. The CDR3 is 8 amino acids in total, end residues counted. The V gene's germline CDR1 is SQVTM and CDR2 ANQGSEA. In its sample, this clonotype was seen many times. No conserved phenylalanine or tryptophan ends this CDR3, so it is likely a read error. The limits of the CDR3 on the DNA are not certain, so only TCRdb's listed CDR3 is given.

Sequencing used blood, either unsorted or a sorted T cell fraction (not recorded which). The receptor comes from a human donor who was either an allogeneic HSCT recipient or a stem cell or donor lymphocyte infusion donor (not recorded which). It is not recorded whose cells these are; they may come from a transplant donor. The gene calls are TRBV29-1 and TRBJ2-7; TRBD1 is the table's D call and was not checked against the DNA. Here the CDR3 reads CSAQRGAP.